A selection of T cell receptor beta chains follows, all from one sample in a study of CD8+ T cells in alopecia areata. Data came from immunoSEQ multiplex PCR; TCRdb stores just in-frame clones and leaves some out. The repertoire consists of 200,000 or so clones, with roughly 64% occurring once and the leading ten covering 5.5%. The specimen comprised CD4+ T cells sorted from blood, sampled at week 24, from a patient treated with tofacitinib. These receptors were obtained from a human donor with alopecia areata. CDR3s include the opening cysteine and the closing phenylalanine or tryptophan. Fields, in order: V gene, clone size, D gene, J gene, CDR3 length, CDR3 protein, CDR3 DNA. A D gene is named only where the DNA matches it firmly. Only some rows state a clone size, as once, few, many or a class for expanded clones.

TRBV30	few	TRBD2	TRBJ2-5	15	CAWRLAGGTQETQYF	TGTGCCTGGAGGTTAGCGGGGGGGACACAAGAGACCCAGTACTTC
TRBV25-1	NA	NA	TRBJ2-6	18	CASSAGDGISSGANVLTF	TGTGCCAGCAGTGCCGGGGACGGGATATCGTCTGGGGCCAACGTCCTGACTTTC
TRBV7-9	few	NA	TRBJ2-3	11	CASSFSDTQYF	TGTGCCAGCAGCTTTTCAGATACGCAGTATTTT
TRBV7-9	NA	NA	TRBJ1-1	15	CASSLLVRANTEAFF	TGTGCCAGCAGCTTACTCGTCAGGGCGAACACTGAAGCTTTCTTT
TRBV4-1	NA	NA	TRBJ1-1	13	CASSLGRGTEAFF	TGCGCCAGCAGCCTAGGACGGGGCACTGAAGCTTTCTTT
TRBV30	NA	NA	TRBJ2-7	13	CAWSYGEVDEQYF	TGTGCCTGGAGTTACGGTGAGGTCGACGAGCAGTACTTC
TRBV20-1	NA	NA	TRBJ2-2	11	CSAAGGGELFF	TGCAGTGCTGCAGGTGGCGGGGAGCTGTTTTTT
TRBV29-1	NA	NA	TRBJ2-7	11	CSVEGGREQYF	TGCAGCGTTGAAGGGGGCCGCGAGCAGTACTTC
TRBV15	NA	TRBD1	TRBJ2-7	12	CATSDRGYEQYF	TGTGCCACCAGCGACAGGGGCTACGAGCAGTACTTC
TRBV29-1	NA	NA	TRBJ1-1	11	CSVERQNEAFF	TGCAGCGTTGAGCGGCAGAATGAAGCTTTCTTT
TRBV30	NA	NA	TRBJ2-3	13	CAWNPGEADTQYF	TGTGCCTGGAACCCCGGAGAGGCAGATACGCAGTATTTT
TRBV18	NA	TRBD1	TRBJ2-2	17	CASSPWTGDISTGELFF	TGTGCCAGCTCACCATGGACAGGGGACATTTCAACCGGGGAGCTGTTTTTT
TRBV23-1	few	TRBD1	TRBJ1-5	16	CASNSKRGTDNQPQHF	TGCGCCAGCAATTCTAAAAGGGGGACAGACAATCAGCCCCAGCATTTT
TRBV7-2	NA	TRBD1	TRBJ2-7	15	CASSTRQGDSYEQYF	TGTGCCAGCAGCACCCGACAGGGAGACTCCTACGAGCAGTACTTC
TRBV5-1	NA	TRBD1	TRBJ2-5	16	CASSLSPTTGQETQYF	TGCGCCAGCAGCTTGTCGCCCACGACAGGGCAAGAGACCCAGTACTTC
TRBV7-2	NA	TRBD1	TRBJ2-5	13	CASSATGVETQYF	TGTGCCAGCAGCGCGACAGGGGTAGAGACCCAGTACTTC
TRBV11-2	NA	NA	TRBJ1-1	16	CASSSAQWGVNTEAFF	TGTGCCAGCAGCTCAGCTCAATGGGGCGTGAACACTGAAGCTTTCTTT
TRBV9	NA	NA	TRBJ1-3	16	CASSVSSALTGNTIYF	TGTGCCAGCAGCGTATCGTCAGCTCTTACTGGAAACACCATATATTTT
TRBV18	NA	NA	TRBJ2-5	14	CASSPTSFQETQYF	TGTGCCAGCTCACCGACATCGTTCCAAGAGACCCAGTACTTC
TRBV4-3	few	TRBD1	TRBJ2-7	14	CASSHGTAQYEQYF	TGCGCCAGCAGCCACGGGACAGCCCAGTACGAGCAGTACTTC
TRBV7-2	once	NA	TRBJ2-1	12	CASSPGWNEQFF	TGTGCCAGCAGCCCTGGGTGGAATGAGCAGTTCTTC
TRBV5-1	NA	TRBD2	TRBJ2-5	16	CASSLEPSGSGETQYF	TGCGCCAGCAGCTTGGAACCTAGCGGGAGCGGGGAGACCCAGTACTTC
TRBV6-5	once	NA	TRBJ1-1	14	CASSYSTGGTEAFF	TGTGCCAGCAGTTACTCTACGGGGGGGACTGAAGCTTTCTTT
TRBV27	once	TRBD1	TRBJ2-1	15	CASSSSGTGENEQFF	TGTGCCAGCAGTTCCTCCGGGACAGGTGAGAATGAGCAGTTCTTC
TRBV5-6	few	TRBD1	TRBJ2-1	17	CASSPLDRAPTYNEQFF	TGTGCCAGCAGCCCGCTTGACAGGGCCCCAACCTACAATGAGCAGTTCTTC
TRBV9	NA	NA	TRBJ2-2	17	CASSLSRTVLGTGELFF	TGTGCCAGCAGCTTATCTAGGACAGTCTTAGGGACCGGGGAGCTGTTTTTT
TRBV7-8	NA	NA	TRBJ1-2	16	CASSLEYPRSDYGYTF	TGTGCCAGCAGCTTAGAATATCCTCGCTCGGACTATGGCTACACCTTC
TRBV2	NA	NA	TRBJ1-5	13	CASSGESGQPQHF	TGTGCCAGCAGTGGTGAATCCGGTCAGCCCCAGCATTTT
TRBV6-5	NA	TRBD2	TRBJ2-3	16	CASSYSTSGGRDTQYF	TGTGCCAGCAGTTACTCCACTAGCGGGGGGCGGGATACGCAGTATTTT